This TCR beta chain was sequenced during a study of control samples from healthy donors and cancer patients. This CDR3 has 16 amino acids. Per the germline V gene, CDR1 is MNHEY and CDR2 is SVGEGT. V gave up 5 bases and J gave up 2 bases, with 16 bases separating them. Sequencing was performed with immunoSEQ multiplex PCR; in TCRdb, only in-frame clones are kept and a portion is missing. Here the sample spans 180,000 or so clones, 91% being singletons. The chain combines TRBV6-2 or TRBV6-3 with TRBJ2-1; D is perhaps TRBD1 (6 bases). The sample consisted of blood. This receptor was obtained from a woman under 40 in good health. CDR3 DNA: TGTGCCAGCAGTACCCTTGGAACAGGGACCTACAATGAGCAGTTCTTC. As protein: CASSTLGTGTYNEQFF.